Listed here is a single TCR beta chain. Its antigen is undetermined. Unique molecular identifiers featured in how the TCRbeta library was prepared. One entry per CDR3 protein results from TCRdb running MiXCR on the PCR reads. The table includes about 580,000 distinct CDR3 sequences, 25% to 30% detected once. This record comes from a study of T-cell reconstitution after alpha-beta-depleted transplantation in children. Study-wide findings and caveats: When one year had passed after transplant, most T-cell counts and diversity came from newly produced T cells. By about two months after transplant, alpha-beta T cells reportedly arose from several hundred graft clones that had expanded.

The sequenced sample was PBMCs, obtained before TCRalphabeta/CD19-depleted stem cell transplant. The sequence was obtained from a boy under two years old with Wiskott-Aldrich syndrome, due to receive a stem cell transplant.

The CDR3 bases are TGCGCCAGCAGTGAGTCGGTCGGGGTGCCGAACACCGGGGAGCTGTTTTTT. This gives the protein CASSESVGVPNTGELFF. The rearrangement links TRBV10-1 to TRBJ2-2; possible D gene TRBD2, 5 bases. From germline, CDR1 is WNHNN and CDR2 SYGVQD (reference sequence). Trimming took 0 bases from V and 0 from J, leaving 11 bases between them. This CDR3 has 17 residues.